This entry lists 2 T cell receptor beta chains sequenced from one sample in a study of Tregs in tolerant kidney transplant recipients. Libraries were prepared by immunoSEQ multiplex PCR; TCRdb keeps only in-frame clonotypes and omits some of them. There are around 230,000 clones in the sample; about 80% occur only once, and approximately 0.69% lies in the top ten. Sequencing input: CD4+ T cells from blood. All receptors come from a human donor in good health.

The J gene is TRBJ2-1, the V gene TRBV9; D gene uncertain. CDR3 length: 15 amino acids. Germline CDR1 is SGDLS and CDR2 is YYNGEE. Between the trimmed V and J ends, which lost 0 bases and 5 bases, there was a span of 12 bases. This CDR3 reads CASSVVAHWDNEQFF. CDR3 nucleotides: TGTGCCAGCAGCGTAGTGGCCCACTGGGACAATGAGCAGTTCTTC. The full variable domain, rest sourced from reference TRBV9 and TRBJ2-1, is DSGVTQTPKHLITATGQRVTLRCSPRSGDLSVYWYQQSLDQGLQFLIQYYNGEERAKGNILERFSAQQFPDLHSELNLSSLELGDSALYFCASSVVAHWDNEQFFGPGTRLTVL.

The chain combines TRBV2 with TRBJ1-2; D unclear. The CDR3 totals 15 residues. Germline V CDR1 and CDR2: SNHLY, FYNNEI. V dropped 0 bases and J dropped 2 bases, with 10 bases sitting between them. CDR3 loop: CASSEAPWANYGYTF. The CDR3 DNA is TGTGCCAGCAGTGAAGCCCCCTGGGCGAACTATGGCTACACCTTC.